This T cell receptor beta chain comes out of a study of blood T cell repertoires in COVID-19 (dated by TCRdb to about 2020). Notes on the research overall: The collaborator samples originated in the United States, Italy and Spain and spanned the acute and convalescent phases of COVID-19. The material from the prospective study consisted of cDNA or gDNA derived from T cells, B-cell-depleted T cells, or PBMCs. Subjects who had been exposed to COVID-19, were actively infected with it, or had recovered from it provided the deeply sampled blood TCRbeta repertoires that made up the dataset. The repertoires were released in a freely available public database intended as a resource for research on the immune response to SARS-CoV-2. The samples were drawn from two sources: the first 160 participants of the ongoing ImmuneRACE study, and over 950 subjects contributed by 6 global collaborators. Nearly every sample came with metadata listing a de-identified subject ID, COVID-19 status, age in years and sex. Where available, HLA class I and class II types were obtained from metadata supplied by the sample provider rather than from assay-based typing.

Here is what the overall study found, with its caveats: The quantity of clinical and demographic metadata differed by source and by participant and was supplied without curation.

TCRbeta CDR3 regions were amplified from genomic DNA by means of the immunoSEQ Assay, a bias-controlled multiplex PCR. Under the source paper's analysis protocol: The number of nucleated cells in each sample was estimated by amplification of reference gene primers within the assay. To quantify the absolute abundance of each unique TCRbeta CDR3 rearrangement, sequence reads were collapsed and filtered. For each sample, productive Simpson clonality was calculated as the square root of Simpson's diversity index over productive rearrangements. In TCRdb, the immuneACCESS table is reduced to in-frame sequences with V and J assigned. These tables do not hold every clone; where another copy was compared, an unresolved V gene accounts for under half, and the others remain unexplained. From that table come the V and J calls and clone size; the DNA was used to work out D and trimming. This sample is represented by over 85,000 clones; around 75% of them were singletons. Of the sample, roughly 24% falls within the top ten clones.

The CDR3 numbers 16 residues from cysteine through phenylalanine. The CDR3 DNA has 48 bases and is translated from base 1. Cut back by 3 bases and 7 bases, the V and J ends lie 21 bases apart. Per the germline V gene, MDHEN is the CDR1 and SYDVKM is the CDR2. This clone was seen a single time. Its cognate antigen has yet to be identified. One base away there is no much larger clone; base qualities are not given. Each collaborating institution followed its own protocols to collect whole blood in K2EDTA tubes. Collaborator samples were shipped for TCRbeta analysis as frozen whole blood, isolated PBMCs, or DNA extracted from either sample type.

This TCR was recovered from a man between 65 and 85 years old with acute or convalescent COVID-19. This chain is built from TRBV28 and TRBJ1-1; the best D guess is TRBD1, with 5 bases matching. The sequenced sample was peripheral blood. Here is the DNA: TGTGCCAGCAGTTTGAATATCGACAGTTCGGAGTATGAAGCTTTCTTT. Its protein product is CASSLNIDSSEYEAFF.